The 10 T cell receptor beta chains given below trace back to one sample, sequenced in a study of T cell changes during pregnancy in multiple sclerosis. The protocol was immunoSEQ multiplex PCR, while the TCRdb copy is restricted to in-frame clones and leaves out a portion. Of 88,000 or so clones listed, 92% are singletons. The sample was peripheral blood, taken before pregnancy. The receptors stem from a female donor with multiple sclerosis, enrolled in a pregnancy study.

The CDR3: CASSHGGEGMNQPQHF. In DNA, the CDR3 is TGTGCCAGCAGCCATGGAGGGGAGGGGATGAATCAGCCCCAGCATTTT. The chain employs TRBV4-2 and TRBJ1-5, with D maybe TRBD1 (5 bases). V was pared by 3 bases and J by 4 bases, with 16 bases between. Germline-derived CDR1 and CDR2 are LGHNA and YNFKEQ. This CDR3 is 16 amino acids long.

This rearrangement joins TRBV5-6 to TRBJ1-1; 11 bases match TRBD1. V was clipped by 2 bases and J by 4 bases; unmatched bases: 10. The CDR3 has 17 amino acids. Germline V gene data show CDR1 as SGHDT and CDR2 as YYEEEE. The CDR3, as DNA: TGTGCCAGCAGCTTTTCCGGACAGGGGGCGAAGGGCACTGAAGCTTTCTTT. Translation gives CASSFSGQGAKGTEAFF.

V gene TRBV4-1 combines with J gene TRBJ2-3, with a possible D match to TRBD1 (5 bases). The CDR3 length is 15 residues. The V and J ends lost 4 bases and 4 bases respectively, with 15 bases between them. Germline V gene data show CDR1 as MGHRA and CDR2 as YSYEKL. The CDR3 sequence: CASSPSNRGSDTQYF. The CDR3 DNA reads TGCGCCAGCAGCCCTTCTAATAGGGGATCAGATACGCAGTATTTT.

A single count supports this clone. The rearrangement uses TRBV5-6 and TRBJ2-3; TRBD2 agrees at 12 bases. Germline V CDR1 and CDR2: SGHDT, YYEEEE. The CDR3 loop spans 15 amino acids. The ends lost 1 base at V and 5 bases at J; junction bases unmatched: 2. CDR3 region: CASSLLAGGLDTQYF. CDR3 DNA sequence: TGTGCCAGCAGCTTGCTAGCGGGGGGGCTAGATACGCAGTATTTT.

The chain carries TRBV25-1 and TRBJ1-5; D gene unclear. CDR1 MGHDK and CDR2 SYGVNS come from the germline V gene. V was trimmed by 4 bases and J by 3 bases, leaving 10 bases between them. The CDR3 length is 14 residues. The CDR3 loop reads CASSGRQINQPQHF. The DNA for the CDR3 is TGTGCCAGCAGTGGGAGGCAGATCAATCAGCCCCAGCATTTT.

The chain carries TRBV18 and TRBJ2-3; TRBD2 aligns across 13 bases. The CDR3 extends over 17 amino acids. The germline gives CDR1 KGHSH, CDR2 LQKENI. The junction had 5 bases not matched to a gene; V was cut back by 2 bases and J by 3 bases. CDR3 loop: CASSPSGTSGETDTQYF. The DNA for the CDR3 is TGTGCCAGCTCACCATCAGGGACTAGCGGGGAGACAGATACGCAGTATTTT.

CDR3 DNA sequence: TGTGCCACCCAGAGGGGGTGGATTCCAGATACGCAGTATTTT. Its translation is CATQRGWIPDTQYF. The chain combines TRBV19 with TRBJ2-3, with a tentative D call TRBD1 (6 bases). This CDR3 comprises 14 residues. Germline-derived CDR1 and CDR2 are LNHDA and SQIVND (reference sequence). Trimming cost V 10 bases and J 4 bases, with 18 bases left between them.

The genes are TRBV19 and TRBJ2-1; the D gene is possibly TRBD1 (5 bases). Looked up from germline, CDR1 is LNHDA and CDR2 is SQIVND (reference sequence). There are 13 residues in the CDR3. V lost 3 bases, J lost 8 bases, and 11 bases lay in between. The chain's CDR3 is CASSMAGFDEQFF. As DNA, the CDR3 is TGTGCCAGTAGTATGGCAGGGTTCGATGAGCAGTTCTTC.

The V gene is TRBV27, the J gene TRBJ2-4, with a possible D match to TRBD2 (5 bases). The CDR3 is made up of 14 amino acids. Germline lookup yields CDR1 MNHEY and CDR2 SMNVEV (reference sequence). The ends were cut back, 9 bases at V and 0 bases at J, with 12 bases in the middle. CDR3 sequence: CARSGKPAKNIQYF. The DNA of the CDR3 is TGTGCCAGGTCCGGGAAGCCAGCCAAAAACATTCAGTACTTC.

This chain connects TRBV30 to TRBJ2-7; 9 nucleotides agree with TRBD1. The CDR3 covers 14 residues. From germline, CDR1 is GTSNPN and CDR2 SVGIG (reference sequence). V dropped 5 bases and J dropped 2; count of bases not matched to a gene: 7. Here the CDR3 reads CAWPGTGNTYEQYF. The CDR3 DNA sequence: TGTGCCTGGCCCGGGACAGGGAACACCTACGAGCAGTACTTC. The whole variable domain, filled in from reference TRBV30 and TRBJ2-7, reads SQTIHQWPATLVQPVGSPLSLECTVEGTSNPNLYWYRQAAGRGLQLLFYSVGIGQISSEVPQNLSASRPQDRQFILSSKKLLLSDSGFYLCAWPGTGNTYEQYFGPGTRLTVT.